The entry that follows covers one T cell receptor beta chain sequence. The antigen remains undetermined. These data come from a study of shared clonotypes between healthy human individuals. The wider study: Those who served as donors were a couple of women and three men between the ages of 18 and 49. The study, taken as a whole, reports: Only blood was sampled; tissue repertoires likely differ.

The CDR3 runs to 14 residues. V was cut by 0 bases and J by 4 bases, with 10 bases left in between. The germline CDR1 and CDR2 sequences are KGHSH and LQKENI. Assay: immunoSEQ multiplex PCR; the TCRdb copy retains only in-frame clones and omits some. The sample shows roughly 2.5 million clones, around 90% of them seen only once. This clonotype originated in a man aged 18-30 years in good health. The sample taken for sequencing was naive CD4+ T cells sorted from blood. Subset denoted: CD45RA+ positively selected. This rearrangement joins TRBV18 to TRBJ2-7; D uncertain. The DNA of the CDR3 is TGTGCCAGCTCACCACCGCGGCCGCCGTACGAGCAGTACTTC. Its protein product is CASSPPRPPYEQYF.